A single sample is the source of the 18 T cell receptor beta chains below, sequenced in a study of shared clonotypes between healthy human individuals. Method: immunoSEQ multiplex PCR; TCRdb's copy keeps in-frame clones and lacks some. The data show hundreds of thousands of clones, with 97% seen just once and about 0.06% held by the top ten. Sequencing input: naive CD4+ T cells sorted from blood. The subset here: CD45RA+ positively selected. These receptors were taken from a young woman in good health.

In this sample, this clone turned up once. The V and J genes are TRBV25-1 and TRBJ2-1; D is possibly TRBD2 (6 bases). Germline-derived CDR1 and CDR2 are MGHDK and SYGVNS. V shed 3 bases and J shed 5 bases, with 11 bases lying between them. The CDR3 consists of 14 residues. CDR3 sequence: CASSESGLHNEQFF. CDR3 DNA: TGTGCCAGCAGTGAGTCTGGACTACACAATGAGCAGTTCTTC.

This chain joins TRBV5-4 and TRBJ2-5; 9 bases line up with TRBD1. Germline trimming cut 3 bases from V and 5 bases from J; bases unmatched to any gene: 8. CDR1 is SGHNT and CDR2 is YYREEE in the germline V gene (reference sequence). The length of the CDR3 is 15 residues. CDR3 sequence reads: CASSSGQGRRETQYF. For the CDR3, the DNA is TGTGCCAGCAGCTCGGGACAGGGCAGGAGGGAGACCCAGTACTTC.

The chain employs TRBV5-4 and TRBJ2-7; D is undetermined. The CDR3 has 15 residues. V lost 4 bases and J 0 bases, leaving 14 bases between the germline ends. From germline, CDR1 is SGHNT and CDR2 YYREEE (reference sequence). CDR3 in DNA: TGTGCCAGCAGCCACCCGACCCTTAGCTCCTACGAGCAGTACTTC. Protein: CASSHPTLSSYEQYF.

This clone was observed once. This chain's CDR3 is CASSQPSTGGISYEQYF. The CDR3 nucleotides read TGTGCCAGCAGCCAACCGTCTACAGGGGGCATCTCCTACGAGCAGTACTTC. This sequence joins TRBV14 and TRBJ2-7, with TRBD1 identical over 9 bases. The CDR3 contains 17 residues. CDR1 and CDR2 from the germline V gene are SGHDN and FVKESK. The V gene end was trimmed by 2 bases and the J gene end by 0 bases; junction bases not matched to a gene: 8.

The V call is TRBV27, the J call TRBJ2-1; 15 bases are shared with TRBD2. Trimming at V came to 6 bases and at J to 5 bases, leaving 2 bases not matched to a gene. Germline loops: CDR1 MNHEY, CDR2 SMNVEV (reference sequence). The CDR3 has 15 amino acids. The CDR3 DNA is TGTGCCAGCAGGGGACTAGCGGGAGGCAACAATGAGCAGTTCTTC. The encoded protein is CASRGLAGGNNEQFF.

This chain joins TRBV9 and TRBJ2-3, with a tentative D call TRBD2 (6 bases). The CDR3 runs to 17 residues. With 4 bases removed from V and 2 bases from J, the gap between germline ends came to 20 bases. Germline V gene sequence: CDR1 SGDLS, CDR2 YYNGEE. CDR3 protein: CASSFRIGGSDTDTQYF. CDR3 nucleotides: TGTGCCAGCAGCTTCCGAATTGGAGGGAGCGACACAGATACGCAGTATTTT. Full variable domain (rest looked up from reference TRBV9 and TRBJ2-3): DSGVTQTPKHLITATGQRVTLRCSPRSGDLSVYWYQQSLDQGLQFLIQYYNGEERAKGNILERFSAQQFPDLHSELNLSSLELGDSALYFCASSFRIGGSDTDTQYFGPGTRLTVL.

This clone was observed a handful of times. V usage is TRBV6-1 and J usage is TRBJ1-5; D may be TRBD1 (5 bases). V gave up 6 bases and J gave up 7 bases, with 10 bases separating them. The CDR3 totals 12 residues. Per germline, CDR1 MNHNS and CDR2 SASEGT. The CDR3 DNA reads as TGTGCCAGCAGGGGGGACGAGCAGCCCCAGCATTTT. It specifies CASRGDEQPQHF.

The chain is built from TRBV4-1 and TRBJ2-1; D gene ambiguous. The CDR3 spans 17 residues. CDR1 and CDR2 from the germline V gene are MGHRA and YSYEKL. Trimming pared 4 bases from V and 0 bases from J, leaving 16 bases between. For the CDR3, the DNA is TGCGCCAGCAGCCGGCCCCGGCAGATAAGCTCCTACAATGAGCAGTTCTTC. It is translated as CASSRPRQISSYNEQFF.

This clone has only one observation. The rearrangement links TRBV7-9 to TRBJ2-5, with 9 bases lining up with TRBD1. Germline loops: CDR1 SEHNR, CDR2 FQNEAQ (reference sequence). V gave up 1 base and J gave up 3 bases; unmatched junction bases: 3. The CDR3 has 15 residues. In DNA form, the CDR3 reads TGTGCCAGCAGCTTAGGGACAGGGGCGGAAGAGACCCAGTACTTC. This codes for CASSLGTGAEETQYF.

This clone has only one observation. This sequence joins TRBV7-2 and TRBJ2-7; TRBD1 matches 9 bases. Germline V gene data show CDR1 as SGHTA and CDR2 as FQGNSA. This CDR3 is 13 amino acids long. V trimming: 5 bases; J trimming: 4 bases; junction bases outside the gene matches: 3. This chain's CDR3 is CASSIDRGYEQYF. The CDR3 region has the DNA TGTGCCAGCAGCATCGACAGGGGGTACGAGCAGTACTTC.

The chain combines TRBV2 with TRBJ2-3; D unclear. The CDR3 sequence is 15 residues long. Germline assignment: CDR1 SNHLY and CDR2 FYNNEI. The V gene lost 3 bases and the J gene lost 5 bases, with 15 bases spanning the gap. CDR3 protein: CASSEVSFGLDTQYF. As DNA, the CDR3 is TGTGCCAGCAGTGAGGTATCATTCGGGTTAGATACGCAGTATTTT. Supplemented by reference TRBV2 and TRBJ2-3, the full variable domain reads EPEVTQTPSHQVTQMGQEVILRCVPISNHLYFYWYRQILGQKVEFLVSFYNNEISEKSEIFDDQFSVERPDGSNFTLKIRSTKLEDSAMYFCASSEVSFGLDTQYFGPGTRLTVL.

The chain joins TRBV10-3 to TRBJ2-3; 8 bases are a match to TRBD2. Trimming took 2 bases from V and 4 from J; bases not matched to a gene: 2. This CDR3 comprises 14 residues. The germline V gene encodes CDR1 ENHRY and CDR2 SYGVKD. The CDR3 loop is CAISESGRADTQYF. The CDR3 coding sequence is TGTGCCATCAGTGAGAGCGGGAGAGCAGATACGCAGTATTTT.

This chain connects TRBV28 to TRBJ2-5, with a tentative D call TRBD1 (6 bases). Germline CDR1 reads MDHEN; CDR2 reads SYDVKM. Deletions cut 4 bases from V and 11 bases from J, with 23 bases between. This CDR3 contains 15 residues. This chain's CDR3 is CASSSPLGAPGEQYF. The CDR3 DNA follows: TGTGCCAGCAGTTCCCCCCTGGGGGCCCCCGGGGAGCAGTACTTC.

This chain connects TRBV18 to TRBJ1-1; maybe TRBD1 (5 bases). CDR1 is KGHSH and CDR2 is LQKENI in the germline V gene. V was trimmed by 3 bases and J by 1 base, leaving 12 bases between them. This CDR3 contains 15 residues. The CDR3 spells CASSPVEGRNTEAFF. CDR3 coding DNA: TGTGCCAGCTCACCGGTTGAGGGGCGGAACACTGAAGCTTTCTTT.

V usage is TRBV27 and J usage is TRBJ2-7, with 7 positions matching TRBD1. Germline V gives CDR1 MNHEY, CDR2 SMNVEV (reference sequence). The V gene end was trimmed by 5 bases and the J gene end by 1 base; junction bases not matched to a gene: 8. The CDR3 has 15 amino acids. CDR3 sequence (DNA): TGTGCCAGCAGTACAAGGAGACAGGGTTCCTACGAGCAGTACTTC. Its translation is CASSTRRQGSYEQYF.

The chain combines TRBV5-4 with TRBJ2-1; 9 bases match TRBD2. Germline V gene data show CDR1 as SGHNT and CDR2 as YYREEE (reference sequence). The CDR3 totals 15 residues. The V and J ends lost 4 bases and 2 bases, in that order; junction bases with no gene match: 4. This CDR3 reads CASSETSGPYNEQFF. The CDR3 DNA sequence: TGTGCCAGCAGCGAGACTAGCGGCCCCTACAATGAGCAGTTCTTC.

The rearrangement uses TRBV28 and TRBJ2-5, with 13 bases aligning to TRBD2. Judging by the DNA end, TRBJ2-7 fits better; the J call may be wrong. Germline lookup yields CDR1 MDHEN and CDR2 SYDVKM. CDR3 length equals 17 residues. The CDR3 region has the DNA TGTGCCAGCAGTTTGCGGACTAGCGGGAGTGCCGCCTACGAGCAGTACTTC. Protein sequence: CASSLRTSGSAAYEQYF.

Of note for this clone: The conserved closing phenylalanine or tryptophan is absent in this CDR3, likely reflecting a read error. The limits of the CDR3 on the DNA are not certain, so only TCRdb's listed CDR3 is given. The CDR3 is CASSSDRDG. The chain combines TRBV10-1 with TRBJ2-7. CDR1 and CDR2 from the germline V gene are WNHNN and SYGVQD (reference sequence). The CDR3 spans 9 amino acids, including both terminal residues.